The 31 T cell receptor beta chains presented below share a single source sample, sequenced in a study of Ad26.COV2.S vaccination and SARS-CoV-2 variants. Treatment here: some 19 received Ad26.COV2.S at low or high dose, single or two shots; about five received placebo; per-sample allocation not given. The study sampled participants on day 63 after the first vaccine or placebo injection. The method was immunoSEQ multiplex PCR; TCRdb's version includes in-frame clones alone and lacks a portion of them. The data show about 440,000 clones, roughly 87% seen once. The sequences come from peripheral blood, collected in a trial of Ad26.COV2.S vaccine versus placebo. All receptors come from a person between 18 and 65 years old who received the Ad26.COV2.S COVID-19 vaccine or a placebo.

The J gene is TRBJ1-5, the V gene TRBV28, with a weak D call TRBD1 (6 bases). Germline V lookup: CDR1 MDHEN, CDR2 SYDVKM. V lost 4 bases and J 3 bases, leaving 13 bases between the germline ends. CDR3 size: 15 residues. CDR3 nucleotide sequence: TGTGCCAGCAGTTCAAACAGGGTCTTCAATCAGCCCCAGCATTTT. Translated: CASSSNRVFNQPQHF. Combining the CDR3 with reference TRBV28 and TRBJ1-5 gives the whole variable domain DVKVTQSSRYLVKRTGEKVFLECVQDMDHENMFWYRQDPGLGLRLIYFSYDVKMKEKGDIPEGYSVSREKKERFSLILESASTNQTSMYLCASSSNRVFNQPQHFGDGTRLSIL.

This chain links TRBV5-4 with TRBJ2-1; 9 nucleotides match TRBD2. The CDR3 sequence is 14 residues long. V shed 9 bases, J shed 6 bases, and the junction held 10 bases outside the gene matches. Germline-derived CDR1 and CDR2 are SGHNT and YYREEE (reference sequence). This CDR3 is CAIHFSGRFNEQFF. CDR3 bases: TGTGCCATTCATTTCAGCGGGAGGTTCAATGAGCAGTTCTTC.

V usage is TRBV7-2 and J usage is TRBJ1-4, with 11 nucleotides matching TRBD1. Trimming cost V 8 bases and J 3 bases; bases outside gene matches: 8. Looked up from germline, CDR1 is SGHTA and CDR2 is FQGNSA. The CDR3 sequence is 16 residues long. This CDR3 reads CASGFGGQGANEKLFF. CDR3 DNA sequence: TGTGCCAGCGGTTTTGGGGGACAGGGGGCTAATGAAAAACTGTTTTTT. Based on the CDR3 plus reference TRBV7-2 and TRBJ1-4, the full variable domain is GAGVSQSPSNKVTEKGKDVELRCDPISGHTALYWYRQSLGQGLEFLIYFQGNSAPDKSGLPSDRFSAERTGGSVSTLTIQRTQQEDSAVYLCASGFGGQGANEKLFFGSGTQLSVL.

The rearrangement uses TRBV27 and TRBJ2-7; D gene uncertain. Trimming removed 1 base from V and 2 bases from J, with 9 bases in between. This CDR3 has 14 amino acids. Germline CDR1 MNHEY, CDR2 SMNVEV (reference sequence). The DNA of the CDR3 is TGTGCCAGCAGTTTATTAGGGCCCCCCTACGAGCAGTACTTC. It specifies CASSLLGPPYEQYF.

The V and J genes are TRBV18 and TRBJ2-2; tentatively, D is TRBD2 (6 bases). This CDR3 has 16 amino acids. The germline V and J ends were trimmed by 3 bases and 5 bases, with 16 bases remaining between them. The germline V gene has CDR1 KGHSH and CDR2 LQKENI. CDR3 bases: TGTGCCAGCTCACCCCTCTCCGGGACTCTTACCGGGGAGCTGTTTTTT. Protein product: CASSPLSGTLTGELFF.

For the CDR3, the DNA is TGTGCCAGCAGACTAGGGGTCGAGCAGTTCTTC. Translation gives CASRLGVEQFF. This sequence joins TRBV2 and TRBJ2-1, with D possibly called TRBD1 or TRBD2 (5 bases each). The V end lost 6 bases, the J end lost 10 bases, and 10 bases lay between the germline ends. The CDR3 length is 11 residues. CDR1 and CDR2 from the germline V gene are SNHLY and FYNNEI.

Note on this clone: Other DNA sequences within the sample encode an identical CDR3. This chain joins TRBV7-3 and TRBJ2-2, with D hard to call. The V gene's germline CDR1 is SGHTA and CDR2 FQGTGA. Trimming left V 3 bases short and J 2 bases short, with 4 bases between. The CDR3 contains 13 residues. The CDR3 loop reads CASSLLNTGELFF. The CDR3 nucleotides are TGTGCCAGCAGCTTGTTAAACACCGGGGAGCTGTTTTTT.

The CDR3 DNA reads as TGTGCCAGCAGTGGCACTAGGACAGCTGGAAACACCATATATTTT. It translates to CASSGTRTAGNTIYF. J is TRBJ1-3 and V is TRBV25-1, with D perhaps matching TRBD1 (6 bases). This CDR3 contains 15 residues. V was pared by 4 bases and J by 2 bases, with 12 bases between. Germline assignment: CDR1 MGHDK and CDR2 SYGVNS.

The chain employs TRBV1 and TRBJ2-3; whether TRBD2, the table's D call, matches the DNA was not checked. TRBV1 is a recognized pseudogene. The CDR3 is 16 residues long. The CDR3 protein is CTSSQEREGRTDTQYF. As DNA, the CDR3 is TGCACCAGCAGCCAAGAGCGGGAGGGCCGTACAGATACGCAGTATTTT.

As for this clone: The identical CDR3 is also encoded by other nucleotide sequences in the sample. V and J are TRBV18 and TRBJ2-7; D remains unclear. Germline values: CDR1 KGHSH, CDR2 LQKENI. This CDR3 has 12 residues. V was shortened by 2 bases and J by 4 bases, with 6 bases between the two germline ends. Written as DNA, the CDR3 is TGTGCCAGCTCACCATCTTCGTACGAGCAGTACTTC. It encodes CASSPSSYEQYF. The whole variable domain, filled in from reference TRBV18 and TRBJ2-7, reads NAGVMQNPRHLVRRRGQEARLRCSPMKGHSHVYWYRQLPEEGLKFMVYLQKENIIDESGMPKERFSAEFPKEGPSILRIQQVVRGDSAAYFCASSPSSYEQYFGPGTRLTVT.

The J gene is TRBJ2-7, the V gene TRBV20-1, with 13 nucleotides matching TRBD2. Germline CDR1 is DFQATT and CDR2 is SNEGSKA (reference sequence). V lost 3 bases to trimming and J lost 3 bases; unmatched junction nucleotides: 5. The CDR3 extends over 15 amino acids. CDR3 amino acids: CSASETSGRYYEQYF. CDR3 nucleotide sequence: TGCAGTGCTAGTGAGACTAGCGGGAGGTACTACGAGCAGTACTTC.

The chain recombines TRBV3-1 (or the pseudogene TRBV3-2) with TRBJ1-1; D call uncertain. Germline-derived CDR1 and CDR2 are LGHDT and YNNKEL (reference sequence). The CDR3 length is 15 residues. V was cut by 1 base and J by 1 base, with 10 bases left in between. CDR3 loop: CASSQGRVANTEAFF. CDR3 coding DNA: TGTGCCAGCAGCCAAGGTCGGGTGGCGAACACTGAAGCTTTCTTT.

The CDR3 coding sequence is TGTGCCAGCAGCGTTAGCGGGAGGGAGACCCAGTACTTC. It is translated as CASSVSGRETQYF. V usage is TRBV7-8 and J usage is TRBJ2-5; 10 nucleotides agree with TRBD2. Germline V CDR1 and CDR2: SGHVS, FQNEAQ. V was clipped by 5 bases and J by 5 bases; unmatched bases: 2. The CDR3 loop spans 13 amino acids.

The gene calls are TRBV19 and TRBJ1-2; a weak D match, TRBD1 (5 bases). Per germline, CDR1 LNHDA and CDR2 SQIVND (reference sequence). CDR3 length: 14 residues. With 5 bases removed from V and 8 bases from J, the gap between germline ends came to 18 bases. DNA of the CDR3: TGTGCCAGTAGTCCGCTAGACAGATCCGGCGGCTACACCTTC. Amino acids: CASSPLDRSGGYTF.

The chain uses TRBV16 and TRBJ1-3; tentative D call: TRBD1 (5 bases). Per the germline V gene, CDR1 is KGHSY and CDR2 is FQNENV. Trimming pared 0 bases from V and 7 bases from J, leaving 7 bases between. This CDR3 spans 13 amino acids. The CDR3 DNA is TGTGCCAGCAGCCAATCGCGGGGCAACACCATATATTTT. Protein product: CASSQSRGNTIYF.

The chain joins TRBV6-2 or TRBV6-3 to TRBJ2-5, with TRBD1 matching 10 bases. After removal of 5 bases from V and 3 bases from J, the junction contained 12 bases not matched to a gene. The CDR3 sequence is 17 residues long. The germline V gene encodes CDR1 MNHEY and CDR2 SVGEGT. In nucleotides, the CDR3 is TGTGCCAGCAGTGGGGTCCCGGGACAGGGGTTAAAAGAGACCCAGTACTTC. The encoded protein is CASSGVPGQGLKETQYF.

J is TRBJ2-7 and V is TRBV7-8; possible D gene TRBD2, 6 bases. The CDR3 loop spans 16 amino acids. The ends were cut back, 5 bases at V and 4 bases at J, with 21 bases in the middle. Looked up from germline, CDR1 is SGHVS and CDR2 is FQNEAQ. Here the CDR3 reads CASSPRRVAEMYEQYF. As DNA, the CDR3 is TGTGCCAGCAGCCCTAGGCGGGTAGCGGAGATGTACGAGCAGTACTTC.

The chain carries TRBV3-1 (or the pseudogene TRBV3-2) and TRBJ2-7, with a tentative D call TRBD2 (5 bases). V was shortened by 3 bases and J by 3 bases, with 9 bases between the two germline ends. Germline lookup yields CDR1 LGHDT and CDR2 YNNKEL (reference sequence). This CDR3 is 13 amino acids long. For the CDR3, the DNA is TGTGCCAGCAGCCACTCTAGCAGCTACGAGCAGTACTTC. Residues: CASSHSSSYEQYF.

This rearrangement joins TRBV9 to TRBJ2-1, with 8 bases identical to TRBD2. CDR1 is SGDLS and CDR2 is YYNGEE in the germline V gene. The CDR3 totals 19 residues. With V trimmed by 3 bases and J by 4 bases, 18 bases remained unmatched. The CDR3 region is CASSDAGTSGGTPYNEQFF. CDR3 DNA sequence: TGTGCCAGCAGCGACGCCGGTACTAGCGGAGGCACCCCGTACAATGAGCAGTTCTTC.

V is TRBV11-2 and J is TRBJ2-1; D gene uncertain. Per germline, CDR1 SGHAT and CDR2 FQNNGV. The CDR3 contains 11 residues. V lost 1 base and J 9 bases, leaving 4 bases between the germline ends. The CDR3 loop is CASSLGREQFF. As DNA, the CDR3 is TGTGCCAGCAGCTTAGGACGTGAGCAGTTCTTC. Full variable domain (outside the CDR3, taken from reference TRBV11-2 and TRBJ2-1): EAGVAQSPRYKIIEKRQSVAFWCNPISGHATLYWYQQILGQGPKLLIQFQNNGVVDDSQLPKDRFSAERLKGVDSTLKIQPAKLEDSAVYLCASSLGREQFFGPGTRLTVL.

The chain combines TRBV23-1 with TRBJ2-7; 14 nucleotides agree with TRBD2. Being an ORF, TRBV23-1 has a function that is uncertain. The CDR3 has 18 residues. V shed 4 bases and J 3 bases; nucleotides not matched to a gene: 11. CDR3 DNA sequence: TGCGCCAGCAGTCGGCCGGGACTAGCGGGAGTATATATCTACGAGCAGTACTTC. This encodes CASSRPGLAGVYIYEQYF.

V is TRBV5-4 and J is TRBJ2-3; TRBD1 matches at 7 bases. After removal of 2 bases from V and 3 bases from J, the junction contained 6 bases not matched to a gene. Per germline, CDR1 SGHNT and CDR2 YYREEE (reference sequence). This CDR3 has 15 amino acids. CDR3 sequence (DNA): TGTGCCAGCAGCTTCATACAGGGGCGTACAGATACGCAGTATTTT. It yields the protein CASSFIQGRTDTQYF.

This clone was recorded a few times. The rearrangement uses TRBV12-3 or TRBV12-4 and TRBJ1-4; D gene uncertain. The CDR3 extends over 13 amino acids. Trimming took 4 bases from V and 8 from J, leaving 11 bases between them. This CDR3 reads CASSYSIGEKLFF. As DNA, the CDR3 is TGTGCCAGCAGTTACTCAATTGGGGAAAAACTGTTTTTT.

This clone occurred a few times. The chain recombines TRBV28 with TRBJ1-2; 7 positions agree with TRBD1. CDR1 is MDHEN, CDR2 SYDVKM, per germline. This CDR3 has 14 residues. V lost 5 bases, J lost 4 bases, and 7 bases stayed unmatched. The CDR3 DNA is TGTGCCAGCAGTCCTCCGACAGGGCCCTATGGCTACACCTTC. This translates into CASSPPTGPYGYTF.

This clone was found many times. V usage is TRBV5-1 and J usage is TRBJ2-1; 9 bases are shared with TRBD1. With 1 base clipped from V and 4 bases from J, the junction kept 6 bases outside the gene matches. From germline, CDR1 is SGHRS and CDR2 YFSETQ. This CDR3 has 16 residues. CDR3 nucleotide sequence: TGCGCCAGCAGCTTGCGACCGGGACAGGGTTACAATGAGCAGTTCTTC. Protein sequence: CASSLRPGQGYNEQFF.

This clone was observed a single time. The rearrangement links TRBV4-2 to TRBJ2-3, with 13 bases fitting TRBD2. The V segment lost 4 bases and the J segment 4 bases; nucleotides outside the gene matches: 8. Germline V gene lookup returns CDR1 LGHNA and CDR2 YNFKEQ. This CDR3 spans 17 amino acids. This CDR3 is CASSPLTSGRAPDTQYF. The CDR3 nucleotides read TGTGCCAGCAGCCCCCTCACTAGCGGGAGGGCCCCAGATACGCAGTATTTT.

This clone appeared a single time. The rearrangement joins TRBV30 to TRBJ2-1; 8 bases are shared with TRBD1. The CDR3 covers 13 residues. The V gene's germline CDR1 is GTSNPN and CDR2 SVGIG (reference sequence). V lost 3 bases to trimming and J lost 8 bases; unmatched junction nucleotides: 6. The CDR3 reads CAWSQGAGDEQFF. In DNA, the CDR3 is TGTGCCTGGAGCCAGGGGGCGGGCGATGAGCAGTTCTTC.

V gene TRBV7-6 combines with J gene TRBJ2-3; 16 nucleotides align to TRBD2. V shed 4 bases, J shed 4 bases, and the junction held 2 bases outside the gene matches. The CDR3 is made up of 16 amino acids. Germline-derived CDR1 and CDR2 are SGHVS and FNYEAQ. The CDR3 nucleotides are TGTGCCAGCAGCTGGGGGACTAGCGGGAGGGCAGATACGCAGTATTTT. This translates into CASSWGTSGRADTQYF. The whole variable domain, remainder taken from reference TRBV7-6 and TRBJ2-3, is GAGVSQSPRYKVTKRGQDVALRCDPISGHVSLYWYRQALGQGPEFLTYFNYEAQQDKSGLPNDRFSAERPEGSISTLTIQRTEQRDSAMYRCASSWGTSGRADTQYFGPGTRLTVL.

The V and J genes are TRBV6-5 and TRBJ2-1; D not certain. Trimming pared 8 bases from V and 8 bases from J, leaving 19 bases between. This CDR3 region has 14 residues. CDR1 is MNHEY and CDR2 is SVGAGI in the germline V gene. In DNA, the CDR3 is TGTGCCAGCTCTCCCCCCCGGCAGGACCATGAGCAGTTCTTC. This encodes CASSPPRQDHEQFF.

The rearrangement joins TRBV27 to TRBJ1-6; 9 bases map to TRBD1. V lost 0 bases and J lost 10; bases outside the gene matches: 1. CDR3 length: 14 residues. CDR1 and CDR2 from the germline V gene are MNHEY and SMNVEV (reference sequence). CDR3 in amino acids: CASSLSGTGSPLHF. The DNA for the CDR3 is TGTGCCAGCAGTTTATCGGGGACAGGGTCACCCCTCCACTTT.

The chain has TRBV7-9 and TRBJ2-4; D call uncertain. Germline-derived CDR1 and CDR2 are SEHNR and FQNEAQ (reference sequence). This CDR3 is built from 16 residues. Trimming removed 5 bases from V and 0 bases from J, with 14 bases in between. The CDR3 bases are TGTGCCAGCAGCCGCCCCCCCCCTACAGCCAAAAACATTCAGTACTTC. Translated, it gives CASSRPPPTAKNIQYF.